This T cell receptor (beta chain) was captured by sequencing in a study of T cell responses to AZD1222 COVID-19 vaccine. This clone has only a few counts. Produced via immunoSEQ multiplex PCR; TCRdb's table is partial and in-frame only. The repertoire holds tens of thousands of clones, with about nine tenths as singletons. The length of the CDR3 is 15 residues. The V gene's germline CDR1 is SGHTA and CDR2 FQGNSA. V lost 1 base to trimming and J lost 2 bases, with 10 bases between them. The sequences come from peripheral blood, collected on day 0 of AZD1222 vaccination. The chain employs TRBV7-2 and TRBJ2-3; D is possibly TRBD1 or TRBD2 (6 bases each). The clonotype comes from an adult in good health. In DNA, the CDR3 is TGTGCCAGCAGCTTAGGGGGGGCCCCCACAGATACGCAGTATTTT. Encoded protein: CASSLGGAPTDTQYF.